This T cell receptor beta chain was observed in a study of blood T cell repertoires in COVID-19. Whole-study context: Donors in the United States, Italy and Spain gave samples during acute or convalescent COVID-19. The cDNA or gDNA used as material had been derived from T cells, B-cell-depleted T cells, or PBMCs.

Germline V gene sequence: CDR1 SNHLY, CDR2 FYNNEI. Trimming removed 2 bases from V and 6 bases from J, with 19 bases in between. The CDR3 runs to 17 residues. Per the original methods: Amplification from reference gene primers served as the basis for estimated nucleated cell counts. Clones were sequenced by immunoSEQ multiplex PCR, and TCRdb holds only the in-frame ones, with some missing. The V and J calls and the clone size are those of that table, but D and trimming were determined from the DNA. Among fewer than 250,000 clones listed, about nine tenths were seen once. Sequenced sample: peripheral blood. The rearrangement joins TRBV2 to TRBJ2-2; D might be TRBD2 (5 bases). The sequence derives from a man aged 30-40 years with acute or convalescent COVID-19. CDR3: CASSELRESGFAGELFF. The CDR3 region has the DNA TGTGCCAGCAGTGAACTGAGGGAGTCGGGGTTTGCCGGGGAGCTGTTTTTT.